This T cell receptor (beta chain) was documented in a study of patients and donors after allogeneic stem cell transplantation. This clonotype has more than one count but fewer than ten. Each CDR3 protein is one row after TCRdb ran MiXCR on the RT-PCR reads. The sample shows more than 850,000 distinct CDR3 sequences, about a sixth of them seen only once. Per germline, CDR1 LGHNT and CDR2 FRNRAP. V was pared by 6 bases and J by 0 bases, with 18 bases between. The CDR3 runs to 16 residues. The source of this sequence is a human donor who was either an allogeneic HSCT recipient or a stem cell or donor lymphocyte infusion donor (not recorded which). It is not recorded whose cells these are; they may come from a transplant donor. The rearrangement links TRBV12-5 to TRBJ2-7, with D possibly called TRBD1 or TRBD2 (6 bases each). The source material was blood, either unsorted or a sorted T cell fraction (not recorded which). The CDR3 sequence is CASGLTRDIVSYEQYF. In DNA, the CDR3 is TGTGCTAGTGGATTGACTAGGGACATAGTCTCCTACGAGCAGTACTTC.